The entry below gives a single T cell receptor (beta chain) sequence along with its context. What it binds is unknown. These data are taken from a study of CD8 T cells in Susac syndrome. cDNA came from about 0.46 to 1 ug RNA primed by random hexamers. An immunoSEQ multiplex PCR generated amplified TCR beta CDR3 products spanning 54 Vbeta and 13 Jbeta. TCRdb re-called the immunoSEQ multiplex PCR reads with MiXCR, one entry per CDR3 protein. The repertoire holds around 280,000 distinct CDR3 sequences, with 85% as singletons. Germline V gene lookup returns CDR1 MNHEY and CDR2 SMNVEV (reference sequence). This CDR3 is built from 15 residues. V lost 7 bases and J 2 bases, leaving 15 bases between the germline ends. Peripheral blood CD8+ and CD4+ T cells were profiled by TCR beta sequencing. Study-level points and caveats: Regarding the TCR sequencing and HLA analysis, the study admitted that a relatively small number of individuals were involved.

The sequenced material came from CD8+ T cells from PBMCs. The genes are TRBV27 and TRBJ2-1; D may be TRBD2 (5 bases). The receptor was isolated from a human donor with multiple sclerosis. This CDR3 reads CASNFRAVTYNEQFF. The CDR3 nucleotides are TGTGCCAGCAATTTCAGAGCGGTTACCTACAATGAGCAGTTCTTC.